This is a list of T cell receptor beta chains from one sample in a study of blood T cell repertoires in COVID-19. TCRdb's copy holds only in-frame clones and misses some; the assay was immunoSEQ multiplex PCR. The table includes about 160,000 clones, about 92% detected once. The sequenced sample consisted of peripheral blood. These TCRs come from a man aged 30 to 45 with COVID-19, enrolled during active disease. The CDR3 runs from the conserved cysteine through the conserved F or W. A D gene is named only where the DNA matches it firmly. Only some rows state a clone size, as once, few, many or a class for expanded clones.

j_call	d_call	v_call	clone_size	cdr3_aa	cdr3_nt
TRBJ2-1	TRBD2	TRBV2	-	CASSGLAGRMNEQFF	TGTGCCAGCAGTGGCTTAGCGGGGAGGATGAATGAGCAGTTCTTC
TRBJ2-5	TRBD1	TRBV7-8	-	CASSSIPGQDLEETQYF	TGTGCCAGCAGCTCTATACCGGGACAGGATCTCGAAGAGACCCAGTACTTC
TRBJ2-1	-	TRBV6-6	-	CASRTDQDEQFF	TGTGCCAGCAGGACAGATCAGGATGAGCAGTTCTTC
TRBJ1-2	TRBD1	TRBV6-1	-	CASSEVGGPLQGAFYGYTF	TGTGCCAGCAGTGAAGTAGGGGGGCCATTACAGGGGGCCTTCTATGGCTACACCTTC
TRBJ2-5	TRBD1	TRBV29-1	-	CSGIKGRDRGQETQYF	TGCAGCGGGATTAAAGGCCGGGACAGGGGTCAAGAGACCCAGTACTTC
TRBJ1-2	-	TRBV7-3	-	CASSPDRTVYRGYTF	TGTGCCAGCAGCCCCGATCGGACAGTCTATCGGGGCTACACCTTC
TRBJ2-7	TRBD1	TRBV28	-	CASRPGGAAGSYEQYF	TGTGCCAGCAGACCAGGGGGCGCGGCGGGGTCCTACGAGCAGTACTTC
TRBJ2-1	TRBD1	TRBV3-1/TRBV3-2	-	CASSQVPDRVGEQFF	TGTGCCAGCAGCCAAGTTCCGGACAGGGTGGGGGAGCAGTTCTTC
TRBJ2-5	TRBD1	TRBV19	-	CASSPGTGGAVLWGNRETQYF	TGTGCCAGTAGTCCCGGGACAGGGGGCGCGGTATTGTGGGGCAACCGAGAGACCCAGTACTTC
TRBJ2-7	TRBD2	TRBV29-1	once	CSVVSGLADYEQYF	TGCAGCGTTGTATCTGGACTAGCAGACTACGAGCAGTACTTC
TRBJ1-3	-	TRBV19	-	CASSISFQVPSALGNTIYF	TGTGCCAGTAGTATATCGTTTCAGGTGCCCTCGGCGCTTGGAAACACCATATATTTT
TRBJ2-3	TRBD1	TRBV28	-	CASSLQTGQKGADTQYF	TGTGCCAGCAGTCTGCAGACAGGGCAGAAAGGGGCAGATACGCAGTATTTT
TRBJ1-2	TRBD1	TRBV6-6	-	CASSHGQGGGYTF	TGTGCCAGCAGTCACGGACAGGGTGGTGGCTACACCTTC
TRBJ2-5	TRBD1	TRBV27	-	CASSSADRGVETQYF	TGTGCCAGCAGTTCCGCGGACAGGGGGGTAGAGACCCAGTACTTC
TRBJ2-7	TRBD2	TRBV19	-	CASSFTSGRYEQYF	TGTGCCAGTAGTTTCACTAGCGGGAGGTACGAGCAGTACTTC
TRBJ1-6	-	TRBV4-1	-	CASSQEARGSPLHF	TGCGCCAGCAGCCAGGAAGCAAGGGGTTCACCCCTCCACTTT
TRBJ1-4	TRBD1	TRBV6-2/TRBV6-3	-	CASSPPSKTGRNEKLFF	TGTGCCAGCAGTCCCCCATCAAAGACAGGGCGGAATGAAAAACTGTTTTTT
TRBJ2-7	TRBD1	TRBV27	-	CASSLQGFVHEQYF	TGTGCCAGCAGTCTACAGGGGTTCGTCCACGAGCAGTACTTC
TRBJ2-5	-	TRBV4-1	-	CASSQDIAEETQYF	TGCGCCAGCAGCCAAGATATAGCGGAAGAGACCCAGTACTTC
TRBJ2-7	-	TRBV7-2	-	CASSFAGRTYEQYF	TGTGCCAGCAGCTTTGCAGGGAGGACCTACGAGCAGTACTTC
TRBJ1-2	-	TRBV4-2	-	CASSQDRQVHYGYTF	TGTGCCAGCAGCCAAGATCGGCAGGTACACTATGGCTACACCTTC
TRBJ1-2	-	TRBV12-5	-	CASGLEADSDYSYTF	TGTGCTAGTGGTTTGGAGGCAGACTCAGACTATAGCTACACCTTC
TRBJ2-3	TRBD2	TRBV3-1/TRBV3-2	-	CASSQVLAGSDTQYF	TGTGCCAGCAGCCAAGTACTAGCGGGGTCAGATACGCAGTATTTT
TRBJ2-1	TRBD2	TRBV7-9	-	CASSPSGGYNEQFF	TGTGCCAGCAGCCCAAGCGGGGGATACAATGAGCAGTTCTTC
TRBJ1-3	-	TRBV19	-	CASGGVRSGNTIYF	TGTGCCAGTGGCGGTGTGCGCTCTGGAAACACCATATATTTT
TRBJ1-1	-	TRBV5-1	-	CASSFPSNTEAFF	TGCGCCAGCAGCTTCCCGTCGAACACTGAAGCTTTCTTT
TRBJ1-2	TRBD1	TRBV4-1	-	CASSQDVPGGGFYGYTF	TGCGCCAGCAGCCAAGACGTCCCAGGGGGCGGTTTCTATGGCTACACCTTC
TRBJ2-1	TRBD1	TRBV28	-	CASSTPTLTGAQFF	TGTGCCAGCAGTACACCGACGTTGACAGGGGCGCAGTTCTTC
TRBJ2-3	TRBD1	TRBV2	-	CASLYGTVEDTQYF	TGTGCCAGCCTGTATGGGACAGTTGAAGATACGCAGTATTTT
TRBJ2-3	-	TRBV6-5	-	CASRGGGTDTQYF	TGTGCCAGCAGAGGGGGGGGCACAGATACGCAGTATTTT
TRBJ2-1	-	TRBV6-2/TRBV6-3	-	CASSSRLGSSYNEQFF	TGTGCCAGCAGTTCCCGACTGGGGAGCTCCTACAATGAGCAGTTCTTC
TRBJ1-2	TRBD1	TRBV9	-	CASSVSRDSKYGYTF	TGTGCCAGCAGCGTCTCCCGGGACAGCAAGTATGGCTACACCTTC
TRBJ2-1	TRBD2	TRBV29-1	-	CSVTTSAYNEQFF	TGCAGCGTGACGACTAGCGCATACAATGAGCAGTTCTTC
TRBJ1-2	-	TRBV18	-	CASSPVTDGYTF	TGTGCCAGCTCACCTGTGACAGACGGCTACACCTTC
TRBJ2-1	TRBD1	TRBV4-1	-	CASSQDDRVGGEQFF	TGCGCCAGCAGCCAAGATGACAGGGTAGGGGGTGAGCAGTTCTTC
TRBJ1-4	-	TRBV5-1	-	CASSFSPGQGEKLFF	TGCGCCAGCAGCTTCTCCCCCGGTCAGGGTGAAAAACTGTTTTTT
TRBJ2-7	-	TRBV5-5	few	CASSLSVQAHKQYF	TGTGCCAGCAGCTTGTCGGTACAGGCACACAAGCAGTACTTC
TRBJ1-2	TRBD1	TRBV9	-	CARQGGRYGYTF	TGTGCCAGACAGGGGGGACGGTATGGCTACACCTTC
TRBJ1-1	-	TRBV5-1	once	CASSSTGAEAFF	TGCGCCAGCAGCTCCACAGGAGCCGAAGCTTTCTTT
TRBJ2-1	TRBD2	TRBV11-3	-	CASSLTSWTSDEQFF	TGTGCCAGCAGCTTAACAAGTTGGACTAGCGACGAGCAGTTCTTC
TRBJ1-6	-	TRBV5-1	-	CASSWRVQDSPLHF	TGCGCCAGCAGCTGGCGGGTTCAGGATTCACCCCTCCACTTT
TRBJ1-4	TRBD1	TRBV4-1	-	CASSPLDRGGTNEKLFF	TGCGCCAGCAGCCCCTTGGACAGGGGAGGGACTAATGAAAAACTGTTTTTT
TRBJ2-6	-	TRBV4-3	-	CASSQDRVSSGANVLTF	TGCGCCAGCAGCCAAGATCGGGTTAGCTCTGGGGCCAACGTCCTGACTTTC
TRBJ1-1	TRBD1	TRBV19	-	CASSNYRGSEAFF	TGTGCCAGTAGTAACTACAGGGGATCTGAAGCTTTCTTT
TRBJ2-3	TRBD2	TRBV24-1	-	CATSERGDYTDTQYF	TGTGCCACCAGTGAGCGAGGGGACTATACAGATACGCAGTATTTT
TRBJ2-2	-	TRBV9	-	CASNRGLNTGELFF	TGTGCCAGTAACAGGGGACTGAACACCGGGGAGCTGTTTTTT
TRBJ1-4	-	TRBV27	once	CASSPGFPNEKLFF	TGTGCCAGCAGCCCAGGGTTTCCTAATGAAAAACTGTTTTTT
TRBJ2-7	-	TRBV5-6	once	CASSPGRGNYEQYF	TGTGCCAGCAGCCCGGGAAGGGGGAACTACGAGCAGTACTTC
TRBJ2-2	TRBD1	TRBV10-3	once	CAISPDRASGELFF	TGTGCCATCAGCCCAGACAGGGCATCCGGGGAGCTGTTTTTT
TRBJ2-7	TRBD2	TRBV20-1	once	CSASRLAVGGEQYF	TGCAGTGCTAGTAGGCTAGCGGTCGGCGGAGAGCAGTACTTC
TRBJ1-2	-	TRBV4-1	-	CASSQDGSNYGYTF	TGCGCCAGCAGCCAAGACGGGTCTAACTATGGCTACACCTTC
TRBJ2-5	-	TRBV24-1	-	CATSDPKPGHEETQYF	TGTGCCACCAGTGATCCAAAACCGGGACATGAAGAGACCCAGTACTTC
TRBJ1-2	TRBD1	TRBV6-2/TRBV6-3	-	CASSLQGQGARGYTF	TGTGCCAGCAGTCTACAGGGACAGGGGGCGCGTGGCTACACCTTC
TRBJ1-1	TRBD1	TRBV6-6	-	CASRRTGGDDTEAFF	TGTGCCAGCAGAAGGACAGGGGGCGACGACACTGAAGCTTTCTTT
TRBJ1-5	TRBD1	TRBV2	once	CASNPRTGGEPQHF	TGTGCCAGCAATCCCCGGACAGGGGGTGAGCCCCAGCATTTT
TRBJ1-6	TRBD1	TRBV11-2	few	CASTTGTANSPLHF	TGTGCCAGCACCACCGGGACAGCTAATTCACCCCTCCACTTT
TRBJ2-5	TRBD1	TRBV2	-	CASEWDRQETQYF	TGTGCCAGCGAATGGGACAGACAAGAGACCCAGTACTTC
TRBJ1-1	-	TRBV19	-	CASSIGSFLNTEAFF	TGTGCCAGTAGTATTGGTAGTTTTTTGAACACTGAAGCTTTCTTT